This T cell receptor beta chain is from a study of T cell responses to AZD1222 COVID-19 vaccine. Assay used: immunoSEQ multiplex PCR; TCRdb lists only in-frame clones, some missing. The sample includes fewer than 200,000 clones, around 88% seen only once; the top ten take approximately 10%. CDR1 is MDHEN, CDR2 SYDVKM, per germline. Trimming shortened V by 1 base and J by 2 bases, and 17 bases separated the two germline ends. The CDR3 is 18 amino acids. This receptor was identified in an adult who received the AZD1222 COVID-19 vaccine. Source: peripheral blood, taken 28 days after the second AZD1222 dose. The chain is built from TRBV28 and TRBJ2-2, with D possibly being TRBD1 (6 bases). The CDR3 nucleotides read TGTGCCAGCAGTTTATTCACAGGGATTGATGGTAACACCGGGGAGCTGTTTTTT. Translating it yields CASSLFTGIDGNTGELFF.